This T cell receptor (beta chain) appears in the sequencing data of a study of blood T cells in healthy people across ages. A second roughly 6 to 12 cycle PCR used barcoded and J-beta primers. Each cDNA was tagged by a template-switch adaptor containing 12 random nucleotides. TCRdb called the 5' RACE reads again in MiXCR, with one record for every CDR3 protein. Of about 1.8 million distinct CDR3 sequences listed, 49% were seen once; the top ten hold more than 2%. Overall study results and limits: Possibly confounding the expanded clonotype changes was the fact that donor CMV status was unknown. The study found more naive CD4+ cells and higher diversity in long-lived than aged donors.

Total RNA was isolated from each sample in quantities of at least 5 micrograms. This clonotype has a handful of counts. Its antigen is as yet unknown. The sample comprised blood. This sequence was found in a middle-aged woman in good health.

CDR3 sequence reads: CASSPPDLAEETQYF. CDR3 nucleotide sequence: TGTGCCAGCTCACCACCGGATCTAGCAGAAGAGACCCAGTACTTC. This chain connects TRBV18 to TRBJ2-5; D might be TRBD2 (5 bases). The CDR3 has 15 residues. V gave up 0 bases and J gave up 3 bases, with 11 bases separating them. CDR1 is KGHSH, CDR2 LQKENI, per germline.